This TCR beta chain was captured by sequencing in a study of control samples from healthy donors and cancer patients. The ends were cut back, 3 bases at V and 3 bases at J, with 14 bases in the middle. This CDR3 spans 15 amino acids. In germline, CDR1 is SGHRS, CDR2 YFSETQ. Data came from immunoSEQ multiplex PCR; TCRdb stores just in-frame clones and leaves some out. The sample has about 160,000 clones; over 95% are singletons. The chain has TRBV5-1 and TRBJ2-3; tentative D call: TRBD1 (5 bases). This TCR was recovered from a woman aged 25-40 years in good health. The specimen was blood. CDR3 sequence (DNA): TGCGCCAGCAGCTCCCGGCCAGGGTCGACAGATACGCAGTATTTT. It translates to CASSSRPGSTDTQYF.